This TCR beta chain was identified in a study of cytomegalovirus exposure and HLA in healthy donors. This clone turned up a few times. The antigen is undetermined. Study-level findings and limits: The authors assumed roughly uniform sequencing depth across donors for presence/absence analyses. Association of 15,000 to 20,000 TCR beta sequences with HLA alleles was found at 0.05 false discovery rate in a later analysis.

PCR amplification relied on 60 Vbeta primers (plus 13 Jbeta primers). Libraries were prepared by immunoSEQ multiplex PCR; TCRdb keeps only in-frame clonotypes and omits some of them. The top ten clones hold 3.1% of a sample with 150,000 to 200,000 clones, roughly 78% of them seen once. V was cut by 3 bases and J by 8 bases, with 7 bases left in between. Germline CDR1 is WNHNN and CDR2 is SYGVQD (reference sequence). The CDR3 length is 12 residues. The rearrangement uses TRBV10-1 and TRBJ2-2; D unclear. The sequenced sample consisted of PBMCs. The receptor's source is a woman aged 40 to 50 in good health and CMV-seronegative. The CDR3 DNA reads TGCGCCAGCAGTGACAGTCCGGGGGAGCTGTTTTTT. Its translation: CASSDSPGELFF.